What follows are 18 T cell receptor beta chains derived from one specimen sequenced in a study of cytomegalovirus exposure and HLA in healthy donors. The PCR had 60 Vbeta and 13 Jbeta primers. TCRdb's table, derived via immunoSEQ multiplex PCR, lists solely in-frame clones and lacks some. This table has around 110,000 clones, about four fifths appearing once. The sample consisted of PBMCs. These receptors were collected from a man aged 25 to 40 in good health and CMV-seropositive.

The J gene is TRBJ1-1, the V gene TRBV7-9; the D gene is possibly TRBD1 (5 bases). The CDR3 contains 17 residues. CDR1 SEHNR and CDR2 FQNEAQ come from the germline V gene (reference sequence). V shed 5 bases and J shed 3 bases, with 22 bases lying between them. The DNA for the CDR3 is TGTGCCAGCAGCCCACGGCGGAGATGGGGGGTTGACACTGAAGCTTTCTTT. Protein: CASSPRRRWGVDTEAFF.

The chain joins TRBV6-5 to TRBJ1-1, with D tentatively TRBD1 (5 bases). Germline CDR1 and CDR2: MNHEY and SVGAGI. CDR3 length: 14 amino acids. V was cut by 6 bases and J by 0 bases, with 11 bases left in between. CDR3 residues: CASRLRDMNTEAFF. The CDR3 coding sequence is TGTGCCAGCAGACTCAGGGATATGAACACTGAAGCTTTCTTT.

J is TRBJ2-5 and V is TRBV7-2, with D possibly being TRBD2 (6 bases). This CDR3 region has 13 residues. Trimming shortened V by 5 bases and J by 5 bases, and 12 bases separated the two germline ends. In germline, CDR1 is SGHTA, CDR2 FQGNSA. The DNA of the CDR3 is TGTGCCAGCAGCCGCGGGGCCGTCGAGACCCAGTACTTC. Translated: CASSRGAVETQYF.

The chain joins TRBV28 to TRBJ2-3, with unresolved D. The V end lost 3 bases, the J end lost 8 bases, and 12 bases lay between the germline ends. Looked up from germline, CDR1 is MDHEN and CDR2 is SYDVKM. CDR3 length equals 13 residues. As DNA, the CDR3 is TGTGCCAGCAGTTTGCCTCCGGTTGGTACGCAGTATTTT. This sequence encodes CASSLPPVGTQYF. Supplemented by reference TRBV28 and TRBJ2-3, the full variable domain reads DVKVTQSSRYLVKRTGEKVFLECVQDMDHENMFWYRQDPGLGLRLIYFSYDVKMKEKGDIPEGYSVSREKKERFSLILESASTNQTSMYLCASSLPPVGTQYFGPGTRLTVL.

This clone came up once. In nucleotides, the CDR3 is TGTGCCAGCAGCTTAGAGGGAGGGAGGGCCCTCCGCGAGCAGTACTTC. This gives the protein CASSLEGGRALREQYF. V and J are TRBV7-2 and TRBJ2-7; 7 nucleotides align to TRBD2. The length of the CDR3 is 16 residues. The V gene's germline CDR1 is SGHTA and CDR2 FQGNSA. J lost 6 bases, V lost 1 base, and 12 bases had no gene match. Filled out from reference TRBV7-2 and TRBJ2-7, the complete variable domain reads GAGVSQSPSNKVTEKGKDVELRCDPISGHTALYWYRQSLGQGLEFLIYFQGNSAPDKSGLPSDRFSAERTGGSVSTLTIQRTQQEDSAVYLCASSLEGGRALREQYFGPGTRLTVT.

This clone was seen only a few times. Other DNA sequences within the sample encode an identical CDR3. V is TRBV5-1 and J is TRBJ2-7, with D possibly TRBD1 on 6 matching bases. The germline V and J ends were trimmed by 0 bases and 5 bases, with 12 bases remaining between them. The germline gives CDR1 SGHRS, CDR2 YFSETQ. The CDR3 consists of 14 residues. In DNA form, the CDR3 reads TGCGCCAGCAGCTTGGAGGCAGGGGTACACGAGCAGTACTTC. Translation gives CASSLEAGVHEQYF.

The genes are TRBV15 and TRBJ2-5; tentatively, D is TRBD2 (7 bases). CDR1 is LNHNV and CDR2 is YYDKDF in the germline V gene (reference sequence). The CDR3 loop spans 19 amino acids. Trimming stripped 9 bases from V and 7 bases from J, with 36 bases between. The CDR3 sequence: CATSEAPWSGGPPGRTQYF. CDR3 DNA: TGTGCCACTAGTGAGGCCCCGTGGTCGGGGGGCCCTCCCGGGCGGACCCAGTACTTC.

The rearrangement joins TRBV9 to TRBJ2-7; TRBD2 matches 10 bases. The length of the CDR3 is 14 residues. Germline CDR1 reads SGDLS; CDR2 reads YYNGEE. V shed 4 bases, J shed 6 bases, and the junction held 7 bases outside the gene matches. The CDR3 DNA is TGTGCCAGCAGCCCCCGGACTAGCGGAGGCGAGCAGTACTTC. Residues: CASSPRTSGGEQYF.

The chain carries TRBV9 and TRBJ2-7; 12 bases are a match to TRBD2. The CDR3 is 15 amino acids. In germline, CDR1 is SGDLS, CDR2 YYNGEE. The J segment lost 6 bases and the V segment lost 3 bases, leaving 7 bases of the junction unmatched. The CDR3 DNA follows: TGTGCCAGCAGCGCCGGACTAGCGGGAAGTGCCGAGCAGTACTTC. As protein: CASSAGLAGSAEQYF.

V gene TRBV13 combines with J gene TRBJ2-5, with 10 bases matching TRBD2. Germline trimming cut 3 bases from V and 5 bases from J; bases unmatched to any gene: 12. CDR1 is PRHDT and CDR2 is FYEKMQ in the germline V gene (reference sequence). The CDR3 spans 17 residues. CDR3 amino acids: CASSFRSASGSTETQYF. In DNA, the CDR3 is TGTGCCAGCAGCTTCCGTTCGGCTAGCGGGAGTACGGAGACCCAGTACTTC.

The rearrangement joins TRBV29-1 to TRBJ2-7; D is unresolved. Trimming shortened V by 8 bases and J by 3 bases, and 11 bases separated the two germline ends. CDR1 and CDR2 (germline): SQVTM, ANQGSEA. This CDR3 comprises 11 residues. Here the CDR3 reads CSFYPNYEQYF. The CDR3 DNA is TGCAGCTTCTACCCTAACTACGAGCAGTACTTC.

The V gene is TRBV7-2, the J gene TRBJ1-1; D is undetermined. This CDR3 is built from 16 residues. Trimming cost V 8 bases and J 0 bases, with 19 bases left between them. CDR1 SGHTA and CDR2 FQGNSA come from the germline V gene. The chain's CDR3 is CASRALPTGMNTEAFF. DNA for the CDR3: TGTGCCAGCCGGGCCCTTCCGACGGGGATGAACACTGAAGCTTTCTTT.

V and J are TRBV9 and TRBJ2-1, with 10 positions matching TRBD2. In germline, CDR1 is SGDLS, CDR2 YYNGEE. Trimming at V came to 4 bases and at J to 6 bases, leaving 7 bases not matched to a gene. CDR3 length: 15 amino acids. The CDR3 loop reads CASSTPAGGANEQFF. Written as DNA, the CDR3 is TGTGCCAGCAGCACCCCAGCGGGGGGGGCCAATGAGCAGTTCTTC. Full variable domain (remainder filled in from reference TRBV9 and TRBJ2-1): DSGVTQTPKHLITATGQRVTLRCSPRSGDLSVYWYQQSLDQGLQFLIQYYNGEERAKGNILERFSAQQFPDLHSELNLSSLELGDSALYFCASSTPAGGANEQFFGPGTRLTVL.

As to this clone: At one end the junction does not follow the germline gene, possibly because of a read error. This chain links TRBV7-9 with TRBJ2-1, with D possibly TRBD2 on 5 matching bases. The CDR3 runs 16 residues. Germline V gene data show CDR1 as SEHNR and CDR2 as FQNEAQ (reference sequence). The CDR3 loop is CSSSLASASSYNEQFF. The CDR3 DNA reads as TGTTCCAGCAGCTTAGCGTCTGCCAGCTCCTACAATGAGCAGTTCTTC.

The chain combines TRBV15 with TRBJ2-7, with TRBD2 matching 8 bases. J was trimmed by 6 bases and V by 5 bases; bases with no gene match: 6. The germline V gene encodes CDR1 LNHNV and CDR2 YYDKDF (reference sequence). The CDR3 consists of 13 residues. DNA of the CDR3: TGTGCCACCAGCGGGGGACTAGGGGTCGAGCAGTACTTC. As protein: CATSGGLGVEQYF.

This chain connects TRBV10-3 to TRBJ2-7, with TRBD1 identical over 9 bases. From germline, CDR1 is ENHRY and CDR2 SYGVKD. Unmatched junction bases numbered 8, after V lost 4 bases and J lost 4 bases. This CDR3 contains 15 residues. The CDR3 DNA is TGTGCCATCAGTGGTTACAGGGGGCAAGATTACGAGCAGTACTTC. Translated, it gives CAISGYRGQDYEQYF.

CDR3 region: CASSLVGARMEKLFF. The CDR3 DNA reads as TGCGCCAGCAGCTTGGTAGGCGCGCGGATGGAAAAACTGTTTTTT. This chain uses TRBV5-1 with TRBJ1-4; D uncertain. V lost 0 bases and J 8 bases, leaving 14 bases between the germline ends. Germline values: CDR1 SGHRS, CDR2 YFSETQ. The CDR3 runs 15 residues.

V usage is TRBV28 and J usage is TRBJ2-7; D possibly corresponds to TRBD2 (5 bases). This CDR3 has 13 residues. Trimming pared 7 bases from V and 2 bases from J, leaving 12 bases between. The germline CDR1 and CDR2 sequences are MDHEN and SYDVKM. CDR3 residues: CASTSGGPYEQYF. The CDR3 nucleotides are TGTGCCAGCACCTCTGGAGGACCCTACGAGCAGTACTTC.